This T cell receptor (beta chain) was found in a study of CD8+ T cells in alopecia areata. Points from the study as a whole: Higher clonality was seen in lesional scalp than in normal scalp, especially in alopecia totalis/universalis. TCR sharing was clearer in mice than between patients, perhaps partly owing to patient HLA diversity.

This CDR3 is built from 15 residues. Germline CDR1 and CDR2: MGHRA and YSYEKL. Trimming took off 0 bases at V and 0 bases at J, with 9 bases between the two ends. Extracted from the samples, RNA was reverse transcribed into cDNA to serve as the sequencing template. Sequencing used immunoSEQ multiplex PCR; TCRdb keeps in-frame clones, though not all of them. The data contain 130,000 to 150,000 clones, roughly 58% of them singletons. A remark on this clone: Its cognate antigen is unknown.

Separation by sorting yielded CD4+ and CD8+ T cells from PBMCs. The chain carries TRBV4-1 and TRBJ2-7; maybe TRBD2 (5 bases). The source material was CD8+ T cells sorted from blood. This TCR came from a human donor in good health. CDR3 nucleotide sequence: TGCGCCAGCAGCCAAGATCGGGGTTTCTCCTACGAGCAGTACTTC. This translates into CASSQDRGFSYEQYF.